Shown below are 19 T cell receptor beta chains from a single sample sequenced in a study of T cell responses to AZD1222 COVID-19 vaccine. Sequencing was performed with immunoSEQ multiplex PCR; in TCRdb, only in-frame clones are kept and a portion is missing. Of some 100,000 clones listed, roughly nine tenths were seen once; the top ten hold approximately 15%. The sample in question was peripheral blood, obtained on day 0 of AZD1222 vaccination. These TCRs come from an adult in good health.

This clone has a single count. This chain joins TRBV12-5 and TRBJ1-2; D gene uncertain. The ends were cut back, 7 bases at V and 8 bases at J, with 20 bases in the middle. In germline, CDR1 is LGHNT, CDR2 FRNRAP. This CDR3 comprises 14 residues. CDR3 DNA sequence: TGTGCTAGTGCCCCACCCCGCGACGTGCTGGGCTACACCTTC. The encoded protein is CASAPPRDVLGYTF.

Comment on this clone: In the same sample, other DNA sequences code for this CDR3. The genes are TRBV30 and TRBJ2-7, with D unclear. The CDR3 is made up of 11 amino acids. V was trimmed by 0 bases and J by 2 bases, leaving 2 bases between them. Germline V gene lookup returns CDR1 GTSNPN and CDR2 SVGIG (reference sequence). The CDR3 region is CAWSVAYEQYF. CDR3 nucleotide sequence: TGTGCCTGGAGTGTAGCCTACGAGCAGTACTTC.

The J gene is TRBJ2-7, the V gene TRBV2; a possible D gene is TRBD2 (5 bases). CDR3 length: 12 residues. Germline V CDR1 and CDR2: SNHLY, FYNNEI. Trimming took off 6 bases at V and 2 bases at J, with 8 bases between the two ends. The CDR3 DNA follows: TGTGCCAGCAGACTAGTCACCTACGAGCAGTACTTC. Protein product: CASRLVTYEQYF.

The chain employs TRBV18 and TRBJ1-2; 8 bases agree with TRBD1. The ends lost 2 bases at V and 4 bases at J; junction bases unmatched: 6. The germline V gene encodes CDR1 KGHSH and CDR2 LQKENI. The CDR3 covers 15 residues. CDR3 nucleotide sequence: TGTGCCAGCTCACCAGAGGACAGGGTTGGCTATGGCTACACCTTC. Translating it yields CASSPEDRVGYGYTF.

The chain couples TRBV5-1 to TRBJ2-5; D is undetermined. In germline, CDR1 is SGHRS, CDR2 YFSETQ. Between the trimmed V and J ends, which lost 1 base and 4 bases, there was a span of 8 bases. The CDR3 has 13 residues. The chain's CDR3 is CASSLKFPETQYF. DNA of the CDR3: TGCGCCAGCAGCTTGAAGTTCCCAGAGACCCAGTACTTC.

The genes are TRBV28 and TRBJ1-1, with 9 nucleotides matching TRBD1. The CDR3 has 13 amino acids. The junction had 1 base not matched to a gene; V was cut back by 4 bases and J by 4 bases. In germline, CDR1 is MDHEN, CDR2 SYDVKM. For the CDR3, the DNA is TGTGCCAGCAGTTCGGGACAGGGCACTGAAGCTTTCTTT. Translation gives CASSSGQGTEAFF.

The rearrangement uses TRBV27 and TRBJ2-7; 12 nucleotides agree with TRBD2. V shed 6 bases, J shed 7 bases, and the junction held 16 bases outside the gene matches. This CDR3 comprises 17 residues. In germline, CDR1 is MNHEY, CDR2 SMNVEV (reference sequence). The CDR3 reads CASSLFPRLAGEREQYF. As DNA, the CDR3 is TGTGCCAGCAGCCTTTTTCCCCGACTAGCGGGGGAGAGGGAGCAGTACTTC.

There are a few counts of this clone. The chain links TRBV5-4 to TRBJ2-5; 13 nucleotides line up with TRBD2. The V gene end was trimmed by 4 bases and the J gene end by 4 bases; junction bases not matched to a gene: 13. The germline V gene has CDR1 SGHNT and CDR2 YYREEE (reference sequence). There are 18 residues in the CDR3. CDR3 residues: CASSLGGLAGVGGETQYF. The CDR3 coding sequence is TGTGCCAGCAGCCTGGGTGGACTAGCGGGAGTTGGCGGAGAGACCCAGTACTTC.

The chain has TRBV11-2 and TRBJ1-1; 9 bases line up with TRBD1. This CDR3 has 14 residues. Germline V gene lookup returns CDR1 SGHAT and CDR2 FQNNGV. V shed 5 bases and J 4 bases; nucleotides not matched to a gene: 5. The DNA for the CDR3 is TGTGCCAGCAGCCTATTACAGGGGGCCACTGAAGCTTTCTTT. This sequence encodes CASSLLQGATEAFF.

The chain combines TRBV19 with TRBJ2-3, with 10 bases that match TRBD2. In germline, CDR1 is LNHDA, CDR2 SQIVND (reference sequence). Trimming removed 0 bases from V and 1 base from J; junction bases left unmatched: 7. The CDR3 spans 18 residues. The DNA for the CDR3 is TGTGCCAGTAGTATAGATCCTGGAGCGGGGGGGCGCACAGATACGCAGTATTTT. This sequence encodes CASSIDPGAGGRTDTQYF.

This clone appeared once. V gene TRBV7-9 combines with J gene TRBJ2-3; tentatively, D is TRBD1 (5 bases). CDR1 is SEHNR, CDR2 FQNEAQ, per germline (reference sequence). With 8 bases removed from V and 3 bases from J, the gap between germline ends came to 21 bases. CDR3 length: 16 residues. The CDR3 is CASHRGPSSGTDTQYF. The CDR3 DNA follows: TGTGCCAGCCATAGGGGCCCTAGTTCAGGAACAGATACGCAGTATTTT.

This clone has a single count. The CDR3 nucleotides read TGTGCCAGCAGCCGACAGGGGAACGGGGATTCACCCCTCCACTTT. It translates to CASSRQGNGDSPLHF. The chain carries TRBV6-6 and TRBJ1-6; 8 positions match TRBD1. Germline assignment: CDR1 MNHNY and CDR2 SVGAGI (reference sequence). The CDR3 is 15 residues long. V shed 6 bases, J shed 8 bases, and the junction held 9 bases outside the gene matches.

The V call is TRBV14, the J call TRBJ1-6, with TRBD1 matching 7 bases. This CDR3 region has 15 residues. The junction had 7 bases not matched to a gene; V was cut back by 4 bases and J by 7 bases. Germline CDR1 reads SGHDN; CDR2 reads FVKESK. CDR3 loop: CASSREQGVNSPLHF. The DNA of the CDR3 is TGTGCCAGCAGCCGTGAGCAGGGGGTGAATTCACCCCTCCACTTT.

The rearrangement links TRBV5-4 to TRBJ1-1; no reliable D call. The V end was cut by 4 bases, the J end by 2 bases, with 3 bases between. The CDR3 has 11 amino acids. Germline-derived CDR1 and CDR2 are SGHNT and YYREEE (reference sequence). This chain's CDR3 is CASSLNTEAFF. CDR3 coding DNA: TGTGCCAGCAGCCTTAACACTGAAGCTTTCTTT.

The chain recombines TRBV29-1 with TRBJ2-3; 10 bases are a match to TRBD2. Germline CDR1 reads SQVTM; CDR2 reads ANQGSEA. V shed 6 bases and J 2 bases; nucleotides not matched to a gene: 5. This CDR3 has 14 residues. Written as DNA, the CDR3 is TGCAGCGTCTTAGCGGGGGGCATCACAGATACGCAGTATTTT. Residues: CSVLAGGITDTQYF.

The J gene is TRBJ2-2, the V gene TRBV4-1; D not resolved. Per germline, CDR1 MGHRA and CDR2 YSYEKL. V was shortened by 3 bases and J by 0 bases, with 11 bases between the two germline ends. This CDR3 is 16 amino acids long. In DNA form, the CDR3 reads TGCGCCAGCAGCCATGCGAATAGGGCGAACACCGGGGAGCTGTTTTTT. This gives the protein CASSHANRANTGELFF.

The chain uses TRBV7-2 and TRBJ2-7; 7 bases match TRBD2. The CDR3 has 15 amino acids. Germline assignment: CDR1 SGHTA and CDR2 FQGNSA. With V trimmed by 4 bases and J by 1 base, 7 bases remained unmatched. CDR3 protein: CASSSQAGVSYEQYF. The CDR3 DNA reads TGTGCCAGCAGCTCCCAGGCGGGAGTATCCTACGAGCAGTACTTC.

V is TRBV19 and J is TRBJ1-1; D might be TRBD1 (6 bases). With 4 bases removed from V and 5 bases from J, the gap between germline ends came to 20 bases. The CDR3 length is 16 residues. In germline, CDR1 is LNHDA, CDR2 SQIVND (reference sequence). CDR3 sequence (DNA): TGTGCCAGTAGTAGGAACAGGGCCGAACCGGTGACTGAAGCTTTCTTT. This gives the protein CASSRNRAEPVTEAFF.

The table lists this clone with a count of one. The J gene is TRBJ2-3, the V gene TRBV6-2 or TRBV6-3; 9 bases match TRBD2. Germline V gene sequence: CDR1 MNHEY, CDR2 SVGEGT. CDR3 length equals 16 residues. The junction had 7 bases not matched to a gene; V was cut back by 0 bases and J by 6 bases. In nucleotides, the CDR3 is TGTGCCAGCAGTTACTCAGGTAGCGGGAGTTTGGATACGCAGTATTTT. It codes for CASSYSGSGSLDTQYF.